This entry features one T cell receptor beta chain sequence. The target antigen is unknown. Primers: 60 Vbeta forward and 13 Jbeta reverse. Libraries were prepared by immunoSEQ multiplex PCR; TCRdb keeps only in-frame clonotypes and omits some of them. The sample carries fewer than 250,000 clones, over 75% recorded once. These data come from a study of cytomegalovirus exposure and HLA in healthy donors. About the study: An earlier analysis identified some 110 million unique TCR beta sequences in about 190 million T cells.

Study-level points and caveats: Several top significant clusters appeared, in a later analysis, to be linked to common viral pathogens. Presence/absence analyses took donor sequencing depth as roughly uniform. Most TCR sequences were uncommon, yet certain public TCRs appeared in many donors.

V shed 3 bases, J shed 7 bases, and the junction held 5 bases outside the gene matches. The CDR3 covers 15 residues. Germline assignment: CDR1 LNHDA and CDR2 SQIVND (reference sequence). The sample was PBMCs. This clonotype originated in a male donor in good health and CMV-seronegative. The rearrangement links TRBV19 to TRBJ2-2, with 10 bases lining up with TRBD2. The chain's CDR3 is CASSILAGVGGELFF. In nucleotides, the CDR3 is TGTGCCAGTAGTATTCTAGCGGGAGTGGGCGGGGAGCTGTTTTTT.